A selection of T cell receptor beta chains follows, all from one sample in a study of T cells in Graves' hyperthyroidism and ophthalmopathy. TCRdb passed the multiplex PCR reads through MiXCR, listing each CDR3 protein once. The sample holds about 590,000 distinct CDR3 sequences; 13% to 15% are singletons and the top ten take around 7%. The sample taken for sequencing was blood. The receptors here all came from a woman younger than 35 with Graves' ophthalmopathy. Each CDR3 is given with its conserved first and last residue. The D gene is left open where the match is weak. Only some rows state a clone size, as once, few, many or a class for expanded clones.

abundance: few; j_gene: TRBJ2-7; d_gene: TRBD1; v_gene: TRBV19; CDR3aa: CASSTGTGIYEQYF; CDR3nt: TGTGCCAGTAGCACCGGGACAGGGATCTACGAGCAGTACTTC
abundance: .; j_gene: TRBJ2-7; d_gene: .; v_gene: TRBV6-2/TRBV6-3; CDR3aa: CASSGGRSSYEQYF; CDR3nt: TGTGCCAGCAGCGGGGGCAGGAGCTCCTACGAGCAGTACTTC
abundance: .; j_gene: TRBJ1-2; d_gene: TRBD1; v_gene: TRBV28; CDR3aa: CASSLRTGAQYGYTF; CDR3nt: TGTGCCAGCAGTTTACGGACAGGGGCCCAGTATGGCTACACCTTC
abundance: few; j_gene: TRBJ1-2; d_gene: .; v_gene: TRBV11-2; CDR3aa: CASSHRGGREDGYTF; CDR3nt: TGTGCCAGCAGCCACCGGGGGGGCAGGGAGGATGGCTACACCTTC
abundance: many; j_gene: TRBJ2-4; d_gene: TRBD1; v_gene: TRBV15; CDR3aa: CATSRTRDRAKNIQYF; CDR3nt: TGTGCCACCAGCAGGACCCGGGACAGAGCCAAAAACATTCAGTACTTC
abundance: many; j_gene: TRBJ1-5; d_gene: .; v_gene: TRBV6-2/TRBV6-3; CDR3aa: CASSYNWNQPQHF; CDR3nt: TGTGCCAGCAGTTACAACTGGAATCAGCCCCAGCATTTT
abundance: .; j_gene: TRBJ2-5; d_gene: .; v_gene: TRBV12-3/TRBV12-4; CDR3aa: CASSFLTGAQETQYF; CDR3nt: TGTGCCAGCAGTTTCCTGACAGGAGCCCAAGAGACCCAGTACTTC
abundance: .; j_gene: TRBJ1-5; d_gene: .; v_gene: TRBV30; CDR3aa: CAWSVGSTANQPQHF; CDR3nt: TGTGCCTGGAGTGTAGGTTCTACAGCAAATCAGCCCCAGCATTTT
abundance: many; j_gene: TRBJ2-7; d_gene: TRBD1; v_gene: TRBV27; CDR3aa: CASSLSRRGRTGGPPEQYF; CDR3nt: TGTGCCAGCAGTTTATCGCGGAGGGGGAGGACAGGGGGTCCCCCGGAGCAGTACTTC
abundance: .; j_gene: TRBJ1-3; d_gene: TRBD1; v_gene: TRBV29-1; CDR3aa: CSVEGTGVNTIYF; CDR3nt: TGCAGCGTTGAAGGGACAGGGGTGAACACCATATATTTT
abundance: many; j_gene: TRBJ2-3; d_gene: .; v_gene: TRBV27; CDR3aa: CASSGPGDTQYF; CDR3nt: TGTGCCAGCAGTGGACCAGGGGATACGCAGTATTTT
abundance: many; j_gene: TRBJ2-3; d_gene: .; v_gene: TRBV7-8; CDR3aa: CASSLDASFTDTQYF; CDR3nt: TGTGCCAGCAGCTTAGATGCCAGTTTCACAGATACGCAGTATTTT
abundance: many; j_gene: TRBJ1-2; d_gene: TRBD1; v_gene: TRBV28; CDR3aa: CASSLYRGHPGYTF; CDR3nt: TGTGCCAGCAGTTTATACAGGGGTCACCCAGGCTACACCTTC
abundance: many; j_gene: TRBJ2-7; d_gene: TRBD1; v_gene: TRBV29-1; CDR3aa: CSVLWDRVGGYEQYF; CDR3nt: TGCAGCGTCCTATGGGACAGGGTAGGAGGCTACGAGCAGTACTTC
abundance: many; j_gene: TRBJ1-5; d_gene: .; v_gene: TRBV6-1; CDR3aa: CASSETVRNQPQHF; CDR3nt: TGTGCCAGCAGTGAAACTGTTCGCAATCAGCCCCAGCATTTT
abundance: many; j_gene: TRBJ1-1; d_gene: .; v_gene: TRBV6-1; CDR3aa: CASSEYFEAWAFF; CDR3nt: TGTGCCAGCAGTGAATACTTCGAAGCTTGGGCTTTCTTT
abundance: many; j_gene: TRBJ1-2; d_gene: .; v_gene: TRBV28; CDR3aa: CASRKTAAHYGYTF; CDR3nt: TGTGCCAGCAGGAAGACAGCGGCTCACTATGGCTACACCTTC
abundance: .; j_gene: TRBJ2-7; d_gene: .; v_gene: TRBV7-9; CDR3aa: CASSPWTLAYEQYF; CDR3nt: TGTGCCAGCAGCCCTTGGACTTTAGCATATGAGCAGTACTTC
abundance: .; j_gene: TRBJ2-3; d_gene: TRBD2; v_gene: TRBV6-5; CDR3aa: CASSSSGTSGYTDTQYF; CDR3nt: TGTGCCAGCAGCTCCTCCGGGACTAGCGGATACACAGATACGCAGTATTTT
abundance: few; j_gene: TRBJ2-1; d_gene: .; v_gene: TRBV6-1; CDR3aa: CASSQPDRVFF; CDR3nt: TGTGCCAGCTCCCAGCCGGACAGAGTGTTCTTC
abundance: few; j_gene: TRBJ2-3; d_gene: .; v_gene: TRBV11-3; CDR3aa: CASSLEQPTDTQYF; CDR3nt: TGTGCCAGCAGCTTAGAGCAGCCCACAGATACGCAGTATTTT
abundance: .; j_gene: TRBJ2-3; d_gene: TRBD1; v_gene: TRBV7-2; CDR3aa: CASSKGTGGNWGTDTQYF; CDR3nt: TGTGCCAGCAGCAAAGGGACAGGCGGGAACTGGGGCACAGATACGCAGTATTTT
abundance: many; j_gene: TRBJ2-1; d_gene: .; v_gene: TRBV18; CDR3aa: CASSPLGELGNEQFF; CDR3nt: TGTGCCAGCTCACCCTTAGGGGAATTGGGCAATGAGCAGTTCTTC
abundance: many; j_gene: TRBJ2-2; d_gene: TRBD1; v_gene: TRBV2; CDR3aa: CASTRDRDGVELFF; CDR3nt: TGTGCCAGCACACGGGACAGGGATGGGGTGGAGCTGTTTTTT
abundance: few; j_gene: TRBJ2-7; d_gene: .; v_gene: TRBV9; CDR3aa: CASSGGSGATYEQYF; CDR3nt: TGTGCCAGCAGCGGAGGGTCAGGGGCGACCTACGAGCAGTACTTC
abundance: .; j_gene: TRBJ1-3; d_gene: .; v_gene: TRBV7-6; CDR3aa: CASSLGGHFSGNTIYF; CDR3nt: TGTGCCAGCAGCTTAGGGGGACACTTCTCTGGAAACACCATATATTTT
abundance: .; j_gene: TRBJ2-7; d_gene: .; v_gene: TRBV7-9; CDR3aa: CASSPKQGFSFYEQYF; CDR3nt: TGTGCCAGCAGCCCAAAACAGGGCTTTTCCTTTTACGAGCAGTACTTC
abundance: few; j_gene: TRBJ2-1; d_gene: .; v_gene: TRBV4-1; CDR3aa: CATLGGNEQFF; CDR3nt: TGCGCCACCCTAGGCGGGAATGAGCAGTTCTTC
abundance: many; j_gene: TRBJ2-5; d_gene: .; v_gene: TRBV28; CDR3aa: CASSFSDGETQYF; CDR3nt: TGTGCCAGCAGTTTTTCGGATGGGGAGACCCAGTACTTC
abundance: many; j_gene: TRBJ1-5; d_gene: TRBD1; v_gene: TRBV12-3/TRBV12-4; CDR3aa: CASSSILDRDGQPQHF; CDR3nt: TGTGCCAGCAGTAGTATCCTAGACAGGGACGGTCAGCCCCAGCATTTT
abundance: many; j_gene: TRBJ2-3; d_gene: TRBD2; v_gene: TRBV7-9; CDR3aa: CASSPRRAGLPNTDTQYF; CDR3nt: TGTGCCAGCAGCCCCCGGAGAGCGGGACTACCGAACACAGATACGCAGTATTTT
abundance: many; j_gene: TRBJ1-2; d_gene: .; v_gene: TRBV28; CDR3aa: CAIQRGAYYGYTF; CDR3nt: TGTGCCATCCAAAGGGGCGCTTACTATGGCTACACCTTC
abundance: .; j_gene: TRBJ2-7; d_gene: TRBD2; v_gene: TRBV14; CDR3aa: CASSPFVRESIYEQYF; CDR3nt: TGTGCCAGCAGCCCGTTTGTGCGGGAGTCGATCTACGAGCAGTACTTC
abundance: few; j_gene: TRBJ1-5; d_gene: TRBD1; v_gene: TRBV6-1; CDR3aa: CASSSSGGPNQPQHF; CDR3nt: TGTGCCAGCAGTTCTTCAGGGGGCCCGAATCAGCCCCAGCATTTT
abundance: few; j_gene: TRBJ2-5; d_gene: .; v_gene: TRBV7-6; CDR3aa: CASSLNLPIITTETQYF; CDR3nt: TGTGCCAGCAGCTTAAACCTCCCGATCATCACTACGGAGACCCAGTACTTC
abundance: .; j_gene: TRBJ2-5; d_gene: TRBD2; v_gene: TRBV28; CDR3aa: CASSFPSGIAEETQYF; CDR3nt: TGTGCCAGCAGTTTCCCTAGCGGGATAGCGGAAGAGACCCAGTACTTC
abundance: .; j_gene: TRBJ1-4; d_gene: .; v_gene: TRBV2; CDR3aa: CASSSDTLGEKLFF; CDR3nt: TGCGCCAGCAGTTCCGACACCTTAGGGGAAAAACTGTTTTTT
abundance: many; j_gene: TRBJ2-2; d_gene: .; v_gene: TRBV2; CDR3aa: CASSVSGTFTGELFF; CDR3nt: TGTGCCAGCAGCGTATCTGGGACATTCACCGGGGAGCTGTTTTTT
abundance: many; j_gene: TRBJ1-1; d_gene: .; v_gene: TRBV30; CDR3aa: CARRGGDTEAFF; CDR3nt: TGTGCGCGAAGGGGGGGGGACACTGAAGCTTTCTTT
abundance: many; j_gene: TRBJ2-3; d_gene: TRBD2; v_gene: TRBV27; CDR3aa: CASHWRGTSRTDTQYF; CDR3nt: TGTGCCAGCCATTGGCGGGGGACTAGTCGCACAGATACGCAGTATTTT
abundance: .; j_gene: TRBJ2-2; d_gene: .; v_gene: TRBV2; CDR3aa: CASSEIPPDTGELFF; CDR3nt: TGTGCCAGCAGTGAAATCCCTCCGGACACCGGGGAGCTGTTTTTT
abundance: few; j_gene: TRBJ1-2; d_gene: .; v_gene: TRBV7-9; CDR3aa: CASSIDPGRSYGYTF; CDR3nt: TGTGCCAGCAGCATTGATCCTGGGAGATCCTATGGCTACACCTTC
abundance: few; j_gene: TRBJ2-1; d_gene: .; v_gene: TRBV7-9; CDR3aa: CASSRLTGTFQFF; CDR3nt: TGTGCCAGCAGCCGACTCACAGGGACTTTCCAGTTCTTC
abundance: few; j_gene: TRBJ1-5; d_gene: .; v_gene: TRBV24-1; CDR3aa: CATSDSGELNQPQHF; CDR3nt: TGTGCCACCAGTGATAGTGGGGAGCTCAATCAGCCCCAGCATTTT
abundance: many; j_gene: TRBJ1-2; d_gene: .; v_gene: TRBV7-9; CDR3aa: CVVETDYGYTF; CDR3nt: TGTGTGGTTGAGACGGACTATGGCTACACCTTC